These 31 T cell receptor beta chains were sequenced from one sample in a study of patients and donors after allogeneic stem cell transplantation. TCRdb fed the RT-PCR reads into MiXCR, producing one record per CDR3 protein. This repertoire shows under 170,000 distinct CDR3 sequences, 30% to 45% found once; its top ten account for about 50%. The source material was blood, either unsorted or a sorted T cell fraction (not recorded which). These TCRs come from a human donor who was either an allogeneic HSCT recipient or a stem cell or donor lymphocyte infusion donor (not recorded which). It is not recorded whose cells these are; they may come from a transplant donor.

This clonotype was seen only once. The genes are TRBV7-2 and TRBJ1-4; D gene ambiguous. The CDR3 runs 16 residues. CDR1 and CDR2 from the germline V gene are SGHTA and FQGNSA. Deletions cut 2 bases from V and 4 bases from J, with 14 bases between. The CDR3 DNA is TGTGCCAGCAGCTTAATTCGGGCAGATCTTAATGAAAAACTGTTTTTT. Amino acid sequence: CASSLIRADLNEKLFF.

This clonotype occurred once. The J gene is TRBJ2-1, the V gene TRBV7-9; 7 nucleotides line up with TRBD1. Germline CDR1 and CDR2: SEHNR and FQNEAQ (reference sequence). V lost 1 base, J lost 8 bases, and 2 bases stayed unmatched. The CDR3 spans 13 residues. The CDR3 sequence: CASSLVGGYEQFF. CDR3 coding DNA: TGTGCCAGCAGCTTAGTAGGGGGCTATGAGCAGTTCTTC.

This rearrangement joins TRBV29-1 to TRBJ2-1; D is perhaps TRBD1 or TRBD2 (5 bases each). Trimming pared 2 bases from V and 0 bases from J, leaving 11 bases between. Germline values: CDR1 SQVTM, CDR2 ANQGSEA. The CDR3 runs 15 residues. Here the CDR3 DNA reads TGCAGCGTTGAATGGGACGCAAGCTCCTACAATGAGCAGTTCTTC. It specifies CSVEWDASSYNEQFF.

The sample holds a few counts of this clonotype. The chain has TRBV14 and TRBJ1-2; TRBD1 is a possible D gene (5 bases). Germline V gene lookup returns CDR1 SGHDN and CDR2 FVKESK. CDR3 size: 15 residues. V was trimmed by 2 bases and J by 1 base, leaving 11 bases between them. DNA of the CDR3: TGTGCCAGCAGCCAATACGGAGGGGTTAACTATGGCTACACCTTC. Translation gives CASSQYGGVNYGYTF. Full variable domain (rest looked up from reference TRBV14 and TRBJ1-2): EAGVTQFPSHSVIEKGQTVTLRCDPISGHDNLYWYRRVMGKEIKFLLHFVKESKQDESGMPNNRFLAERTGGTYSTLKVQPAELEDSGVYFCASSQYGGVNYGYTFGSGTRLTVV.

CDR3 residues: CAISNRDRGNTIYF. Written as DNA, the CDR3 is TGTGCCATCAGTAACCGGGACAGGGGAAACACCATATATTTT. This chain uses TRBV10-3 with TRBJ1-3, with 8 bases that match TRBD1. Germline assignment: CDR1 ENHRY and CDR2 SYGVKD. The length of the CDR3 is 14 residues. V lost 5 bases to trimming and J lost 4 bases; unmatched junction nucleotides: 4.

V usage is TRBV15 and J usage is TRBJ1-3, with a tentative D call TRBD1 (5 bases). V lost 4 bases and J lost 7, with 11 bases in between. This CDR3 region has 13 residues. CDR1 and CDR2 from the germline V gene are LNHNV and YYDKDF (reference sequence). DNA for the CDR3: TGTGCCACCAGCAATGGCCCAGGGAACACCATATATTTT. Translation gives CATSNGPGNTIYF.

Comments on this clonotype: This CDR3 fails to terminate in the conserved phenylalanine or tryptophan, so it likely reflects a read error. The chain combines TRBV6-5 with TRBJ1-5, with D tentatively TRBD1 (6 bases). Germline V gene data show CDR1 as MNHEY and CDR2 as SVGAGI. The CDR3 is 13 amino acids. V was clipped by 6 bases and J by 3 bases, with 9 bases between them. This CDR3 reads CASSRGANQPQHI. The CDR3 DNA follows: TGTGCCAGCAGCAGGGGTGCCAATCAGCCCCAGCATATT.

The chain carries TRBV12-3 or TRBV12-4 and TRBJ1-5; D is possibly TRBD1 (5 bases). This CDR3 comprises 12 residues. Trimming took off 5 bases at V and 9 bases at J, with 11 bases between the two ends. CDR3 in DNA: TGTGCCAGCAGTCCAGGGATCCTGCCCCAGCATTTT. Translating gives CASSPGILPQHF.

V is TRBV15 and J is TRBJ2-3; D unresolved. The CDR3 covers 15 residues. Trimming removed 3 bases from V and 1 base from J, with 11 bases in between. Germline V gene data show CDR1 as LNHNV and CDR2 as YYDKDF (reference sequence). CDR3 nucleotides: TGTGCCACCAGCAGGGATATCTGGGGCACAGATACGCAGTATTTT. Protein: CATSRDIWGTDTQYF. The variable domain in full, with the rest retrieved from reference TRBV15 and TRBJ2-3, is DAMVIQNPRYQVTQFGKPVTLSCSQTLNHNVMYWYQQKSSQAPKLLFHYYDKDFNNEADTPDNFQSRRPNTSFCFLDIRSPGLGDTAMYLCATSRDIWGTDTQYFGPGTRLTVL.

This clonotype showed up just a few times. This sequence joins TRBV28 and TRBJ2-3; D remains unclear. The V gene's germline CDR1 is MDHEN and CDR2 SYDVKM. V lost 2 bases and J 5 bases, leaving 17 bases between the germline ends. The CDR3 sequence is 16 residues long. The CDR3 spells CASSLTMRHHRDTQYF. CDR3 in DNA: TGTGCCAGCAGTTTAACGATGAGACATCACAGAGATACGCAGTATTTT.

The chain couples TRBV12-3 or TRBV12-4 to TRBJ2-1, with TRBD1 identical over 7 bases. The junction had 5 bases not matched to a gene; V was cut back by 5 bases and J by 7 bases. The CDR3 contains 13 residues. The CDR3 DNA reads as TGTGCCAGCAGTCCCGACAGGGTAAATGAGCAGTTCTTC. This gives the protein CASSPDRVNEQFF.

This clonotype turned up a few times. The V call is TRBV6-5, the J call TRBJ1-5, with TRBD1 matching over 9 bases. Germline lookup yields CDR1 MNHEY and CDR2 SVGAGI. This CDR3 region has 16 residues. Trimming cost V 4 bases and J 4 bases; bases outside gene matches: 8. The chain's CDR3 is CASSSLQGAPNQPQHF. DNA of the CDR3: TGTGCCAGCAGTTCATTACAGGGGGCCCCGAATCAGCCCCAGCATTTT.

The chain is built from TRBV6-5 and TRBJ1-2; D is possibly TRBD1 (6 bases). This CDR3 is built from 17 residues. The V gene lost 0 bases and the J gene lost 8 bases, with 22 bases spanning the gap. The V gene's germline CDR1 is MNHEY and CDR2 SVGAGI. CDR3 amino acids: CASSYSRLIEGGRGYTF. CDR3 nucleotides: TGTGCCAGCAGTTACTCGCGTCTGATAGAAGGGGGGCGAGGCTACACCTTC.

The rearrangement joins TRBV6-5 to TRBJ2-5; D is unresolved. The V end lost 2 bases, the J end lost 5 bases, and 15 bases lay between the germline ends. Germline CDR1 is MNHEY and CDR2 is SVGAGI. This CDR3 is built from 15 residues. For the CDR3, the DNA is TGTGCCAGCAGTTACGGGCAGGCTTTGGGGGAGACCCAGTACTTC. It specifies CASSYGQALGETQYF.

This clonotype turned up a few times. V and J are TRBV10-3 and TRBJ1-6, with 7 bases fitting TRBD1. The V gene end was trimmed by 4 bases and the J gene end by 10 bases; junction bases not matched to a gene: 13. Germline V gene data show CDR1 as ENHRY and CDR2 as SYGVKD. The CDR3 length is 16 residues. The CDR3, as DNA: TGTGCCATCAGTGGGGGTGACAGGGTTAAGGGATCACCCCTCCACTTT. It encodes CAISGGDRVKGSPLHF.

The sample holds a few counts of this clonotype. The chain combines TRBV9 with TRBJ1-1; D not resolved. Germline loops: CDR1 SGDLS, CDR2 YYNGEE. Between the trimmed V and J ends, which lost 0 bases and 0 bases, there was a span of 6 bases. There are 14 residues in the CDR3. The CDR3 nucleotides are TGTGCCAGCAGCGTAGGCCATCTGAACACTGAAGCTTTCTTT. Protein: CASSVGHLNTEAFF.

This chain joins TRBV20-1 and TRBJ2-2; D may match TRBD1 or TRBD2 (6 bases each). Trimming left V 0 bases short and J 6 bases short, with 11 bases between. Germline V lookup: CDR1 DFQATT, CDR2 SNEGSKA (reference sequence). The CDR3 sequence is 14 residues long. The DNA of the CDR3 is TGCAGTGCTAGAGATTTGGGGGGCTCCGGGGAGCTGTTTTTT. Its protein is CSARDLGGSGELFF.

This clonotype was picked up a small number of times. This chain joins TRBV9 and TRBJ2-3; D is undetermined. Germline assignment: CDR1 SGDLS and CDR2 YYNGEE. Between the trimmed V and J ends, which lost 0 bases and 11 bases, there was a span of 13 bases. CDR3 length: 13 amino acids. CDR3 DNA: TGTGCCAGCAGCGTAGAGTCCCCGCAACTGCAGTATTTT. It translates to CASSVESPQLQYF.

The V call is TRBV28, the J call TRBJ1-2; maybe TRBD1 (5 bases). V was trimmed by 6 bases and J by 3 bases, leaving 20 bases between them. Germline CDR1 is MDHEN and CDR2 is SYDVKM. This CDR3 comprises 16 residues. The CDR3 reads CASSSEGLRPDYGYTF. The CDR3 region has the DNA TGTGCCAGCAGCTCTGAGGGACTGAGGCCCGACTATGGCTACACCTTC.

This chain uses TRBV10-3 with TRBJ1-3; D is possibly TRBD1 (5 bases). V was pared by 8 bases and J by 4 bases, with 9 bases between. This CDR3 contains 12 residues. CDR1 and CDR2 from the germline V gene are ENHRY and SYGVKD. CDR3 residues: CAIQGGGNTIYF. Here the CDR3 DNA reads TGTGCCATCCAGGGCGGGGGAAACACCATATATTTT.

V usage is TRBV27 and J usage is TRBJ2-7, with D possibly matching TRBD1 (5 bases). The CDR3 has 17 amino acids. V lost 5 bases to trimming and J lost 2 bases, with 22 bases between them. Germline CDR1 and CDR2: MNHEY and SMNVEV (reference sequence). CDR3 bases: TGTGCCAGCAGTGCTTACTCCCTCAGGGCTACAACCTACGAGCAGTACTTC. Protein sequence: CASSAYSLRATTYEQYF.

This clonotype was observed a handful of times. The chain links TRBV10-3 to TRBJ1-2; 7 bases are a match to TRBD1. This CDR3 spans 15 amino acids. Per germline, CDR1 ENHRY and CDR2 SYGVKD. J gave up 1 base and V 6 bases, and 8 bases lay outside the gene matches. The CDR3 reads CAIRKDRASNYGYTF. The CDR3 DNA follows: TGTGCCATCAGAAAAGACAGGGCTAGTAACTATGGCTACACCTTC.

A few counts support this clonotype. The chain joins TRBV6-5 to TRBJ1-2; D is perhaps TRBD1 (5 bases). V lost 6 bases and J lost 6, with 20 bases in between. This CDR3 contains 15 residues. Germline values: CDR1 MNHEY, CDR2 SVGAGI. The CDR3 spells CASRLWGGGKNGYTF. The CDR3 DNA follows: TGTGCCAGCAGACTCTGGGGGGGAGGAAAGAATGGCTACACCTTC.

Only a few counts were recorded for this clonotype. The J gene is TRBJ1-6, the V gene TRBV25-1; tentatively, D is TRBD1 (5 bases). The CDR3 runs 15 residues. Per germline, CDR1 MGHDK and CDR2 SYGVNS. The germline V and J ends were trimmed by 0 bases and 10 bases, with 13 bases remaining between them. DNA for the CDR3: TGTGCCAGCAGTGAATATGTGGCAGGGAACTCACCCCTCCACTTT. Amino acids: CASSEYVAGNSPLHF.

The sample holds one count of this clonotype. The chain is built from TRBV9 and TRBJ2-7, with 7 bases identical to TRBD1. Looked up from germline, CDR1 is SGDLS and CDR2 is YYNGEE. The CDR3 extends over 14 amino acids. V shed 4 bases, J shed 6 bases, and the junction held 10 bases outside the gene matches. The CDR3 DNA is TGTGCCAGCAGCCCTGTCACAGGGGCTACCGAGCAGTACTTC. This codes for CASSPVTGATEQYF.

This chain connects TRBV6-1 to TRBJ2-3; the match to TRBD2 covers 8 bases. Germline values: CDR1 MNHNS, CDR2 SASEGT. The CDR3 covers 14 residues. V lost 9 bases and J lost 6; bases outside the gene matches: 11. This chain's CDR3 is CASWASGGWDTQYF. The CDR3, as DNA: TGTGCCAGTTGGGCCAGCGGGGGATGGGATACGCAGTATTTT.

V usage is TRBV12-3 or TRBV12-4 and J usage is TRBJ1-4, with D maybe TRBD1 (6 bases). The CDR3 is 14 residues long. The V end lost 7 bases, the J end lost 6 bases, and 15 bases lay between the germline ends. The CDR3 DNA sequence: TGTGCCAGCAACCCCGGGGGGGCGCATGAAAAACTGTTTTTT. Translating gives CASNPGGAHEKLFF.

The chain recombines TRBV13 with TRBJ2-3; 11 bases align to TRBD2. The germline V gene has CDR1 PRHDT and CDR2 FYEKMQ (reference sequence). The CDR3 covers 19 residues. V lost 0 bases and J lost 2; bases outside the gene matches: 10. CDR3 DNA sequence: TGTGCCAGCAGCTTAGGGACTAGCGGGACTCCTACAACCACAGATACGCAGTATTTT. Protein: CASSLGTSGTPTTTDTQYF.

The table lists this clonotype with a few counts. This rearrangement joins TRBV12-3 or TRBV12-4 to TRBJ2-4; D uncertain. There are 13 residues in the CDR3. Trimming pared 1 base from V and 10 bases from J, leaving 11 bases between. The CDR3 loop is CASSLGSSLIQYF. The CDR3 DNA is TGTGCCAGCAGTTTAGGCTCATCCCTGATTCAGTACTTC.

This clonotype was seen repeatedly, ten times or more. V is TRBV12-3 or TRBV12-4 and J is TRBJ1-2; possible D gene TRBD1, 6 bases. CDR3 length equals 13 residues. Trimming cost V 1 base and J 4 bases, with 7 bases left between them. The CDR3 bases are TGTGCCAGCAGTTTAGGCAGGGGCTATGGCTACACCTTC. It translates to CASSLGRGYGYTF.

This clonotype was observed a few times. This rearrangement joins TRBV12-3 or TRBV12-4 to TRBJ1-2; perhaps TRBD1 as D (5 bases). CDR3 length: 13 amino acids. V gave up 3 bases and J gave up 4 bases, with 9 bases separating them. The CDR3 here is CASSFREVYGYTF. Written as DNA, the CDR3 is TGTGCCAGCAGTTTCAGGGAGGTCTATGGCTACACCTTC.